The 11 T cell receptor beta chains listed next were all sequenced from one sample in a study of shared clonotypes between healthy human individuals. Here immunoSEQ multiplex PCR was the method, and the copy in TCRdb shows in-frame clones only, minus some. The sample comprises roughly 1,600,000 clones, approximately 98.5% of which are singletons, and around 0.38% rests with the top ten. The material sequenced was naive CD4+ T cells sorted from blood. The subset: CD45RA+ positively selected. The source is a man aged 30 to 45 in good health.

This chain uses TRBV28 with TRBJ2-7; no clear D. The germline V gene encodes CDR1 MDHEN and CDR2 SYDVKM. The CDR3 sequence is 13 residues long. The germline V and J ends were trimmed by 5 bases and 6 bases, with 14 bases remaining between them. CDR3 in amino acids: CASSENLVREQYF. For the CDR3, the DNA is TGTGCCAGCAGTGAGAATTTAGTTCGCGAGCAGTACTTC. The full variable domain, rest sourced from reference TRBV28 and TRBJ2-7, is DVKVTQSSRYLVKRTGEKVFLECVQDMDHENMFWYRQDPGLGLRLIYFSYDVKMKEKGDIPEGYSVSREKKERFSLILESASTNQTSMYLCASSENLVREQYFGPGTRLTVT.

In nucleotides, the CDR3 is TGTGCCAGCAGTTACCCCGCGGGGACAGGGGATTATGAGCAGTTCTTC. Translation: CASSYPAGTGDYEQFF. This chain uses TRBV6-6 with TRBJ2-1, with 10 nucleotides matching TRBD1. V was pared by 2 bases and J by 8 bases, with 9 bases of the junction left unmatched. There are 16 residues in the CDR3. The germline gives CDR1 MNHNY, CDR2 SVGAGI (reference sequence).

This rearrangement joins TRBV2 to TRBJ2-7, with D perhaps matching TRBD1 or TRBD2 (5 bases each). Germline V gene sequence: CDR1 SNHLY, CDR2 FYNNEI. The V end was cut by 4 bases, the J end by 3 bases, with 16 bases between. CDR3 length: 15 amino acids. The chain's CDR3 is CASSGPGARGYEQYF. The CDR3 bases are TGTGCCAGCAGTGGACCCGGGGCTAGGGGCTACGAGCAGTACTTC.

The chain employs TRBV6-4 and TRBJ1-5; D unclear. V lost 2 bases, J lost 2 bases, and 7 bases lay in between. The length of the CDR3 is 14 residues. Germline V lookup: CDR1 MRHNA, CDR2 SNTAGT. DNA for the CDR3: TGTGCCAGCAGTGACAGGGCTGGCAATCAGCCCCAGCATTTT. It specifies CASSDRAGNQPQHF.

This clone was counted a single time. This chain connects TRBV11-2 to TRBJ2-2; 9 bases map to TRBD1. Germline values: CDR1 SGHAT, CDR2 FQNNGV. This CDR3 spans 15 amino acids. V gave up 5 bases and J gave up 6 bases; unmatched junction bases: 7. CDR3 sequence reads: CASSPGQGRSGELFF. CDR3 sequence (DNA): TGTGCCAGCAGCCCCGGACAGGGGAGGTCCGGGGAGCTGTTTTTT.

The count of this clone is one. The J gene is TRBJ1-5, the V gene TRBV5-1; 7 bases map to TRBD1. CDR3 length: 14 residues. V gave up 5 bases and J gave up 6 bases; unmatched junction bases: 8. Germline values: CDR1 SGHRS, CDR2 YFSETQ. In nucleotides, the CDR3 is TGCGCCAGCAGTCCGACAGGGTCCGGTCAGCCCCAGCATTTT. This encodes CASSPTGSGQPQHF.

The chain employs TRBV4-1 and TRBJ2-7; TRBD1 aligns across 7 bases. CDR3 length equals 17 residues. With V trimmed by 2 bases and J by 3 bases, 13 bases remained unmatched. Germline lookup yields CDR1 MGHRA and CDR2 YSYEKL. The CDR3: CASSQPLTGEKYYEQYF. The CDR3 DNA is TGCGCCAGCAGCCAACCACTAACAGGGGAAAAATACTACGAGCAGTACTTC.

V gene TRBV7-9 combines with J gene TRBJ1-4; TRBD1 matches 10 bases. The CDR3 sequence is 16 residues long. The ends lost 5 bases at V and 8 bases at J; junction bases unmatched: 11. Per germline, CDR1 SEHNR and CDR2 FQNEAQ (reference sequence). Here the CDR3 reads CASSPPDRGSREKLFF. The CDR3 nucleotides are TGTGCCAGCAGCCCCCCGGACAGGGGGTCCCGCGAAAAACTGTTTTTT. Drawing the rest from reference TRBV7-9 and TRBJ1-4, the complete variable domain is DTGVSQNPRHKITKRGQNVTFRCDPISEHNRLYWYRQTLGQGPEFLTYFQNEAQLEKSRLLSDRFSAERPKGSFSTLEIQRTEQGDSAMYLCASSPPDRGSREKLFFGSGTQLSVL.

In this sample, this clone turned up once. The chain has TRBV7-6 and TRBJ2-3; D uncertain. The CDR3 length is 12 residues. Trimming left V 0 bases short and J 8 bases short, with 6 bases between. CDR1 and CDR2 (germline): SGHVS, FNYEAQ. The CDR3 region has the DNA TGTGCCAGCAGCTTAGCTAGATCTACGCAGTATTTT. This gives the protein CASSLARSTQYF.

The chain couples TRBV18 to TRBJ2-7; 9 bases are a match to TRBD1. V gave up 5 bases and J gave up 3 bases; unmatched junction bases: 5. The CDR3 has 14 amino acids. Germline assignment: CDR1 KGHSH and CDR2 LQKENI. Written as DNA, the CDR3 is TGTGCCAGCTCATCTGGGACAGGGATCTACGAGCAGTACTTC. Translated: CASSSGTGIYEQYF.

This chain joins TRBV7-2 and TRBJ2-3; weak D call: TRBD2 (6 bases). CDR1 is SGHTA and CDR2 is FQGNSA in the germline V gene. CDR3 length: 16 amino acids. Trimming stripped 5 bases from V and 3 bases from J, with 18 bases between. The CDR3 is CASSNRDRSGTDTQYF. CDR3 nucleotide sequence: TGTGCCAGCAGCAACCGGGATCGAAGCGGGACAGATACGCAGTATTTT. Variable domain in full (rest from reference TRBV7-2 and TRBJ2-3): GAGVSQSPSNKVTEKGKDVELRCDPISGHTALYWYRQSLGQGLEFLIYFQGNSAPDKSGLPSDRFSAERTGGSVSTLTIQRTQQEDSAVYLCASSNRDRSGTDTQYFGPGTRLTVL.